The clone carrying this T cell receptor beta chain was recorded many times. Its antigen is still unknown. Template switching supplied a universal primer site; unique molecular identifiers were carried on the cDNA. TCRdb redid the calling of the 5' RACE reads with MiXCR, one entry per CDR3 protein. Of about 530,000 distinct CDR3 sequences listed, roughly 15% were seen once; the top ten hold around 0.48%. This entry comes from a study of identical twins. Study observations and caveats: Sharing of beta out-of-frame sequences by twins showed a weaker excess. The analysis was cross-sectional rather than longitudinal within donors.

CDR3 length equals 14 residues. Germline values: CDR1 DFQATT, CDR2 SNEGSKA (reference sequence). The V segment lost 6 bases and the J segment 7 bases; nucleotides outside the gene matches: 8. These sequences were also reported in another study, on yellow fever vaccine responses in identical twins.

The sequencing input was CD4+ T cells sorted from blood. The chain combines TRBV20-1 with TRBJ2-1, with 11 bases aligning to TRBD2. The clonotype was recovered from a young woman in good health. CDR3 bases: TGCAGTGCGAACCCGGGACTAGCGGCAAATGAGCAGTTCTTC. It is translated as CSANPGLAANEQFF.